This record concerns one T cell receptor beta chain sequence. There is no known antigen for this receptor. Per-nucleotide qualities are absent, and no much larger clonotype sits a single base away. In the paper's terms, the time point label means: patch test 1, 2 weeks after DPC sensitization. What this sample's treatment or condition label stands for: therapeutic diphenylcyclopropenone sensitization with weekly scalp DPC. At every patch-test visit, the blood draw took place before the patch test was put on. Patients were considered eligible if aged 18 to 70, diagnosed with alopecia and deemed suitable for DPC therapy, and patients were excluded if pregnant. Unfractionated whole blood was collected in Tempus Blood RNA tubes, and total RNA was extracted from that blood. Receptors were amplified or captured by RACE. TCRdb records NextSeq 500 as the sequencer. Library preparation attached unique molecular identifiers to individual cDNA molecules for quantitative, reproducible TCR counting. Both TCR alpha and TCR beta chains were sequenced from each blood RNA sample. The authors' analysis ran thus. Samples had a median of roughly 87,000 TCRs, with a range from about 23,224 to 750,000. V, J and CDR3 annotation of the TCR reads was performed with the Decombinator software suite. For the PS versus PT1 abundance plots, all samples were subsampled to the same number of TCRs (28,000). TCRs were defined as expanded if absent before sensitization and observed at least eight times at the 2-week time point. In-frame beta chains were kept once TCRdb had trimmed the public reads at Q25 with fastp and called clones with MiXCR. Each entry is one CDR3 protein sequence, shown with its most common DNA and genes. The V and J calls, along with clone size, are taken from TCRdb and not from the paper's own processing. Within this sample are tens of thousands of distinct CDR3 sequences, with about an eighth of them counted one time only. The top ten hold 3.5% of the sample.

The data were taken from a study of human T cells and chemical hapten exposure (dated by TCRdb to the early 2020s). Regarding the research as a whole: For sensitization, 2% DPC in acetone was applied to a roughly 2 cm by roughly 2 cm area of upper inner arm skin. The study tracked peripheral blood TCR repertoire changes in vivo during primary and secondary sensitization to the hapten diphenylcyclopropenone (DPC) in alopecia patients. Alopecia areata with under or over 50% scalp involvement, alopecia totalis and alopecia universalis were represented in the patient cohort, which was mostly female. Patch tests used Finn chambers with 0.01% DPC on the upper back, scored after 6 days by International Contact Dermatitis Research Group standards. Throughout the study period of around 25 weeks, patients also received therapeutic DPC doses to the scalp every week. Patient blood was sampled pre-sensitization (week 0) and at 2, 6 and about 24 weeks after DPC sensitization. Libraries were pooled for sequencing, and variation in per-sample TCR yields was attributed mainly to small differences in library volumes within the pool. Blood for TCR sequencing was provided by twenty-nine alopecia patients at one to four time points (pre-sensitization, 2, 6 and 24 weeks). Study-wide findings and limitations: Significantly more large CDR3 similarity clusters were formed by expanded TCRs than by pre-sensitization or healthy control sets, consistent with antigen-driven responses. Repeated subsampling changed both the strength of the expansion versus patch-test correlation and the threshold at which the correlation became significant. Because all patients had alopecia, a presumed autoimmune disease, the immune response of the patients might differ from that of healthy individuals. Patch test score correlated positively with the number of PT1 expanded TCRs, reaching significance at thresholds 8, 16 and 32 but not at 4. The number of TCRs above 1 in 1000 frequency did not change with DPC sensitization; there was no evidence of global repertoire structure alterations.

This specimen consisted of whole blood, obtained in connection with sensitization to the hapten diphenylcyclopropenone (DPC). The sequence was collected from a woman aged 55-70 years with alopecia areata. Some clones in this sample may be carry-over from other donors' samples.

The CDR3 has the sequence CASSQRGGADTQYF. The bases are TGTGCCAGCAGCCAGCGTGGCGGGGCGGATACGCAGTATTTT. The sequence is built from TRBV3-1 and TRBJ2-3, and the D gene may be TRBD2, 6 bases matching. CDR1 and CDR2, looked up from the germline V gene (reference sequence), are LGHDT and YNNKEL. V was cut back by 3 bases and J by 6 bases, leaving a gap of 13 bases between them. The CDR3, from cysteine to phenylalanine, totals 14 residues. Only the CDR3 region is kept as DNA, spanning 42 bases read in frame from base 1.